This entry is about one TCR beta chain. The antigen remains unidentified. PCRs were each spiked with synthetic TCR analog templates. Sequencing used immunoSEQ multiplex PCR; TCRdb keeps in-frame clones, though not all of them. The sample has 100,000 or so clones, 90% to 95% seen once. This entry comes from a study of PD-L1 blockade in urothelial cancer. Points from the study as a whole: Larger 3-week expansion of tumor-associated blood clones was seen in durable-benefit patients.

Germline assignment: CDR1 SGHRS and CDR2 YFSETQ. The CDR3 extends over 15 amino acids. V was clipped by 2 bases and J by 8 bases; unmatched bases: 10. Peripheral blood mononuclear cells were collected from every patient before and during treatment, yielding between 1 and 8 samples per patient. The TCR originated in a woman at least 80 years old with urothelial cancer. The sequencing here drew on PBMCs, taken around atezolizumab (anti-PD-L1) treatment. This sequence joins TRBV5-1 and TRBJ2-1; 7 bases line up with TRBD2. CDR3 residues: CASSFGGRVRDEQFF. CDR3 coding DNA: TGCGCCAGCAGCTTTGGGGGGAGGGTTAGAGATGAGCAGTTCTTC.